Below are 26 T cell receptor beta chains sequenced from a single sample in a study of cytomegalovirus exposure and HLA in healthy donors. The PCR contained 60 Vbeta and 13 Jbeta primers. Here immunoSEQ multiplex PCR was the method, and the copy in TCRdb shows in-frame clones only, minus some. In total, the table holds 90,000 to 100,000 clones. Sequenced input: PBMCs. The receptors shown here come from a woman under 40 in good health and CMV-seronegative.

The chain joins TRBV6-1 to TRBJ2-5; 11 positions agree with TRBD2. Looked up from germline, CDR1 is MNHNS and CDR2 is SASEGT. The CDR3 sequence is 17 residues long. Losses at the gene ends were 2 bases for V and 3 bases for J; bases not matched to a gene: 8. The DNA of the CDR3 is TGTGCCAGCAGTGAACTAGCGGGAGGCGCTGCTAAAGAGACCCAGTACTTC. This encodes CASSELAGGAAKETQYF.

The V call is TRBV19, the J call TRBJ2-7; tentative D call: TRBD1 (6 bases). Deletions cut 3 bases from V and 2 bases from J, with 11 bases between. CDR1 and CDR2 (germline): LNHDA, SQIVND (reference sequence). The CDR3 is 14 amino acids. CDR3 DNA sequence: TGTGCCAGTAGTATTCAGGGGTCTACCTACGAGCAGTACTTC. This encodes CASSIQGSTYEQYF.

The gene calls are TRBV5-1 and TRBJ2-7; 7 bases are a match to TRBD2. Trimming at V came to 2 bases and at J to 5 bases, leaving 4 bases not matched to a gene. Germline V lookup: CDR1 SGHRS, CDR2 YFSETQ. The CDR3 extends over 13 amino acids. The CDR3 sequence is CASSFPGRDEQYF. CDR3 bases: TGCGCCAGCAGCTTCCCAGGGAGGGACGAGCAGTACTTC.

The chain recombines TRBV30 with TRBJ2-2; D perhaps matches TRBD1 (5 bases). Germline CDR1 is GTSNPN and CDR2 is SVGIG (reference sequence). The ends were cut back, 2 bases at V and 0 bases at J, with 13 bases in the middle. This CDR3 is 16 amino acids long. CDR3: CAWSPPRTPNTGELFF. DNA of the CDR3: TGTGCCTGGAGTCCCCCTCGGACACCGAACACCGGGGAGCTGTTTTTT.

The rearrangement links TRBV28 to TRBJ1-4, with TRBD1 matching 8 bases. The CDR3 loop spans 16 amino acids. CDR1 MDHEN and CDR2 SYDVKM come from the germline V gene. With V trimmed by 5 bases and J by 7 bases, 12 bases remained unmatched. The CDR3 nucleotides read TGTGCCAGCAGTCCTAGAGGGACAGGAGGTTTTGAAAAACTGTTTTTT. It specifies CASSPRGTGGFEKLFF.

This chain uses TRBV4-1 with TRBJ2-5; the match to TRBD2 covers 12 bases. The CDR3 runs 16 residues. Per the germline V gene, CDR1 is MGHRA and CDR2 is YSYEKL. V dropped 4 bases and J dropped 7; count of bases not matched to a gene: 10. CDR3 in DNA: TGCGCCAGCAGCCCGGGGCTAGCGGGGGGGCTGGCGACCCAGTACTTC. Its translation is CASSPGLAGGLATQYF.

The CDR3 coding sequence is TGTGCCAGCAGCCAAGGCGGGAGCACAGATACGCAGTATTTT. Translation gives CASSQGGSTDTQYF. The chain joins TRBV7-3 to TRBJ2-3; D possibly corresponds to TRBD2 (5 bases). Germline lookup yields CDR1 SGHTA and CDR2 FQGTGA. There are 14 residues in the CDR3. The V gene lost 5 bases and the J gene lost 0 bases, with 9 bases spanning the gap.

The chain couples TRBV20-1 to TRBJ2-7; D ambiguous. CDR1 and CDR2 from the germline V gene are DFQATT and SNEGSKA (reference sequence). Trimming took 0 bases from V and 8 from J, leaving 8 bases between them. The CDR3 extends over 11 amino acids. The CDR3 DNA reads TGCAGTGCTAGAGATTACCACAAGCAGTACTTC. This sequence encodes CSARDYHKQYF.

The chain employs TRBV7-6 and TRBJ2-7; 8 positions agree with TRBD1. The V and J ends lost 1 base and 3 bases, in that order; junction bases with no gene match: 11. The CDR3 extends over 17 amino acids. Germline V gene sequence: CDR1 SGHVS, CDR2 FNYEAQ. The CDR3 spells CASSLGPDRDKVYEQYF. The DNA for the CDR3 is TGTGCCAGCAGCTTAGGGCCGGACAGGGATAAAGTCTACGAGCAGTACTTC.

The chain recombines TRBV27 with TRBJ2-5, with 9 bases lining up with TRBD1. This CDR3 is built from 13 residues. The V gene's germline CDR1 is MNHEY and CDR2 SMNVEV (reference sequence). V shed 9 bases and J 5 bases; nucleotides not matched to a gene: 7. The CDR3 here is CASCDRGYETQYF. The CDR3 DNA reads as TGTGCCAGTTGCGACAGGGGGTACGAGACCCAGTACTTC.

The rearrangement uses TRBV2 and TRBJ2-7; D remains ambiguous. The germline V gene has CDR1 SNHLY and CDR2 FYNNEI. The CDR3 covers 15 residues. V lost 2 bases and J 2 bases, leaving 13 bases between the germline ends. The CDR3 region has the DNA TGTGCCAGCAGTGAAACGGTCATCAAAACCTACGAGCAGTACTTC. Translating gives CASSETVIKTYEQYF.

This sequence joins TRBV5-1 and TRBJ2-5, with D maybe TRBD2 (6 bases). The CDR3 runs 14 residues. Germline lookup yields CDR1 SGHRS and CDR2 YFSETQ. V lost 2 bases and J 4 bases, leaving 12 bases between the germline ends. Here the CDR3 reads CASSLVLGGETQYF. CDR3 bases: TGCGCCAGCAGCTTAGTTCTGGGAGGAGAGACCCAGTACTTC.

This chain uses TRBV27 with TRBJ1-5; D uncertain. Trimming took 3 bases from V and 0 from J, leaving 6 bases between them. The CDR3 contains 14 residues. The V gene's germline CDR1 is MNHEY and CDR2 SMNVEV (reference sequence). CDR3 nucleotide sequence: TGTGCCAGCAGTTTCGGGTATAGCAATCAGCCCCAGCATTTT. It yields the protein CASSFGYSNQPQHF.

V usage is TRBV6-1 and J usage is TRBJ2-7; D might be TRBD1 (6 bases). Per germline, CDR1 MNHNS and CDR2 SASEGT. CDR3 length: 14 amino acids. V lost 2 bases and J 1 base, leaving 9 bases between the germline ends. The DNA for the CDR3 is TGTGCCAGCAGTGAATTGGACAGTTCCTACGAGCAGTACTTC. This encodes CASSELDSSYEQYF.

J is TRBJ2-1 and V is TRBV10-2; 9 bases are shared with TRBD2. The CDR3 runs 16 residues. From germline, CDR1 is WSHSY and CDR2 SAAADI. V gave up 7 bases and J gave up 5 bases; unmatched junction bases: 12. CDR3 sequence (DNA): TGCGCCAGCACCAAGGGGGGCAGCGGGAGGCACAATGAGCAGTTCTTC. Its translation: CASTKGGSGRHNEQFF.

CDR3 sequence (DNA): TGTGCCAGCAGCTTACAGGGGACCCACGGGGAGCTGTTTTTT. It translates to CASSLQGTHGELFF. This chain joins TRBV7-9 and TRBJ2-2, with D possibly matching TRBD1 (6 bases). Germline V lookup: CDR1 SEHNR, CDR2 FQNEAQ (reference sequence). CDR3 length equals 14 residues. V lost 2 bases and J 7 bases, leaving 11 bases between the germline ends.

This chain uses TRBV28 with TRBJ1-2; TRBD1 matches at 10 bases. Germline-derived CDR1 and CDR2 are MDHEN and SYDVKM. The CDR3 sequence is 15 residues long. The V gene end was trimmed by 5 bases and the J gene end by 5 bases; junction bases not matched to a gene: 8. CDR3 nucleotide sequence: TGTGCCAGCAGTCAAGGGACAGGGGAGTGGTATGGCTACACCTTC. This sequence encodes CASSQGTGEWYGYTF.

The chain is built from TRBV10-3 and TRBJ1-5; D is unresolved. Germline CDR1 is ENHRY and CDR2 is SYGVKD. There are 13 residues in the CDR3. The V and J ends lost 5 bases and 7 bases respectively, with 12 bases between them. CDR3 protein: CAISNGSAQPQHF. Here the CDR3 DNA reads TGTGCCATCAGTAACGGGTCGGCACAGCCCCAGCATTTT.

This chain uses TRBV7-3 with TRBJ1-2; TRBD1 aligns across 7 bases. After removal of 3 bases from V and 8 bases from J, the junction contained 6 bases not matched to a gene. CDR3 length equals 13 residues. Germline lookup yields CDR1 SGHTA and CDR2 FQGTGA. CDR3 coding DNA: TGTGCCAGCAGCTTCAAGACAGGGCTCGGCTACACCTTC. This codes for CASSFKTGLGYTF.

The chain combines TRBV28 with TRBJ1-4; the match to TRBD1 covers 8 bases. The junction had 5 bases not matched to a gene; V was cut back by 5 bases and J by 3 bases. CDR1 is MDHEN, CDR2 SYDVKM, per germline. There are 15 residues in the CDR3. The CDR3 DNA is TGTGCCAGCAGTCTAGACAGGGGAGCTAATGAAAAACTGTTTTTT. Protein: CASSLDRGANEKLFF.

This chain uses TRBV19 with TRBJ1-2; 9 nucleotides line up with TRBD1. Trimming cost V 5 bases and J 7 bases; bases outside gene matches: 11. Germline V gives CDR1 LNHDA, CDR2 SQIVND (reference sequence). The CDR3 consists of 15 residues. The DNA for the CDR3 is TGTGCCAGTAGTTCCGCCGGGACAGGGATCGGTGGCTACACCTTC. Translation: CASSSAGTGIGGYTF.

The chain carries TRBV7-9 and TRBJ1-5, with no clear D. This CDR3 has 12 amino acids. CDR1 is SEHNR and CDR2 is FQNEAQ in the germline V gene (reference sequence). Deletions cut 4 bases from V and 5 bases from J, with 6 bases between. The CDR3 DNA sequence: TGTGCCAGCAGCTACAACGATCAGCCCCAGCATTTT. This codes for CASSYNDQPQHF. The full variable domain, in which reference TRBV7-9 and TRBJ1-5 provide the parts outside the CDR3, is DTGVSQNPRHKITKRGQNVTFRCDPISEHNRLYWYRQTLGQGPEFLTYFQNEAQLEKSRLLSDRFSAERPKGSFSTLEIQRTEQGDSAMYLCASSYNDQPQHFGDGTRLSIL.

Judged by frequency, this clone is medium-sized. This rearrangement joins TRBV27 to TRBJ1-1, with 8 bases identical to TRBD1. This CDR3 spans 16 amino acids. J gave up 5 bases and V 7 bases, and 15 bases lay outside the gene matches. The germline V gene encodes CDR1 MNHEY and CDR2 SMNVEV (reference sequence). The CDR3 loop is CASTLRQGARPTEAFF. The CDR3 DNA reads as TGTGCCAGCACCTTGAGGCAGGGGGCGCGACCTACTGAAGCTTTCTTT.

The chain employs TRBV11-3 and TRBJ2-4; 10 positions match TRBD1. The CDR3 sequence is 17 residues long. The trim removed 1 base at V and 8 bases at J, leaving 11 bases unmatched. Germline V gene sequence: CDR1 SGHNT, CDR2 YENEEA. CDR3 sequence reads: CASSLGATGGRRDIQYF. The CDR3 DNA reads TGTGCCAGCAGCTTAGGAGCGACAGGGGGCAGGAGGGACATTCAGTACTTC.

The CDR3 sequence: CASSLAGVWETQYF. The CDR3 bases are TGTGCCAGCAGTCTAGCGGGGGTTTGGGAGACCCAGTACTTC. The chain recombines TRBV5-4 with TRBJ2-5; 10 bases match TRBD2. Germline trimming cut 5 bases from V and 5 bases from J; bases unmatched to any gene: 6. This CDR3 comprises 14 residues. Germline V gives CDR1 SGHNT, CDR2 YYREEE (reference sequence).

This sequence joins TRBV27 and TRBJ2-7, with TRBD1 identical over 7 bases. Germline trimming cut 4 bases from V and 2 bases from J; bases unmatched to any gene: 8. Germline CDR1 MNHEY, CDR2 SMNVEV (reference sequence). The CDR3 contains 15 residues. The CDR3 reads CASSSNRQGAYEQYF. As DNA, the CDR3 is TGTGCCAGCAGTTCGAATCGTCAGGGGGCCTACGAGCAGTACTTC.